Shown below are 5 T cell receptor beta chains from a single sample sequenced in a study of identical twins. Each CDR3 protein is one row after TCRdb ran MiXCR on the 5' RACE reads. The top ten clones hold 0.4% to 0.55% of a sample with 460,000 or so distinct CDR3 sequences, 12% to 15% of them seen once. The sample also formed part of further work on yellow fever vaccine responses in identical twins.

Sample: CD4+ T cells sorted from blood. These receptors came from a woman aged 18-29 years in good health.

There are a few counts of this clonotype. The chain joins TRBV4-2 to TRBJ1-1; a possible D gene is TRBD1 (6 bases). Germline-derived CDR1 and CDR2 are LGHNA and YNFKEQ. CDR3 length: 13 residues. Trimming shortened V by 6 bases and J by 3 bases, and 11 bases separated the two germline ends. This CDR3 reads CASRQGFDTEAFF. Here the CDR3 DNA reads TGTGCCAGCAGACAGGGTTTTGACACTGAAGCTTTCTTT.

This clonotype was picked up a small number of times. The chain links TRBV24-1 to TRBJ2-3, with TRBD2 as a possible D gene (5 bases). This CDR3 region has 13 residues. CDR1 is KGHDR and CDR2 is SFDVKD in the germline V gene. Trimming shortened V by 6 bases and J by 5 bases, and 11 bases separated the two germline ends. The CDR3 loop is CATSTLAIDTQYF. CDR3 bases: TGTGCCACCAGTACCCTAGCAATAGATACGCAGTATTTT.

This clonotype was counted only a few times. The chain recombines TRBV11-2 with TRBJ2-3, with 7 bases aligning to TRBD2. Germline V lookup: CDR1 SGHAT, CDR2 FQNNGV. Germline trimming cut 1 base from V and 6 bases from J; bases unmatched to any gene: 4. This CDR3 region has 14 residues. CDR3 DNA: TGTGCCAGCAGCTTAGGTTGGGAGGGGGATACGCAGTATTTT. It encodes CASSLGWEGDTQYF.

In its sample, this clonotype was seen a few times. The chain carries TRBV20-1 and TRBJ2-2; TRBD2 might be the D (5 bases). The CDR3 consists of 15 residues. Deletions cut 6 bases from V and 0 bases from J, with 14 bases between. Germline CDR1 reads DFQATT; CDR2 reads SNEGSKA (reference sequence). The CDR3 nucleotides are TGCAGTGCCCCCTACGGGAACGCGAACACCGGGGAGCTGTTTTTT. It is translated as CSAPYGNANTGELFF.

This clonotype appeared a few times. The gene calls are TRBV28 and TRBJ2-7; possibly TRBD1 for D (7 bases). This CDR3 has 14 amino acids. V shed 7 bases and J shed 0 bases, with 13 bases lying between them. Looked up from germline, CDR1 is MDHEN and CDR2 is SYDVKM. CDR3 loop: CASNQGGNSYEQYF. In nucleotides, the CDR3 is TGTGCCAGCAACCAGGGGGGCAACTCCTACGAGCAGTACTTC.